The sequence of this TCR beta chain was determined in a study of T cells in Graves' hyperthyroidism and ophthalmopathy. Broader study findings: Most thyroid clonotypes with frequency above 0.001 were detected in blood.

In its sample, this clonotype was seen many times. Antigen specificity is unknown. The CDR3 is 15 residues long. Germline values: CDR1 MNHNS, CDR2 SASEGT. Trimming left V 0 bases short and J 4 bases short, with 13 bases between. TCR beta CDR3 region amplification was performed from RNA transcripts. An initial round of RT-PCR targeting the TCR CDR3 relied on the HTBI primer set. A single record per CDR3 protein comes from TCRdb applying MiXCR to the multiplex PCR reads. This table has some 510,000 distinct CDR3 sequences, around 20% appearing once. V and J are TRBV6-1 and TRBJ2-7; D possibly corresponds to TRBD2 (6 bases). The sequenced sample was blood. This TCR was recovered from a man in his late teens or twenties with Graves' hyperthyroidism. CDR3 in amino acids: CASSEARGRAYEQYF. DNA for the CDR3: TGTGCCAGCAGTGAAGCGCGGGGCAGAGCTTACGAGCAGTACTTC.